This T cell receptor beta chain was documented in a study of blood T cell repertoires in COVID-19. On the study more broadly: The cDNA or gDNA used as material had been derived from T cells, B-cell-depleted T cells, or PBMCs.

Here immunoSEQ multiplex PCR was the method, and the copy in TCRdb shows in-frame clones only, minus some. This repertoire shows about 200,000 clones, approximately 90% found once; its top ten account for 6%. Per germline, CDR1 SGHTA and CDR2 FQGTGA. The CDR3 length is 14 residues. Trimming cost V 5 bases and J 7 bases; bases outside gene matches: 6. This sequence originates from a middle-aged man with active or convalescent COVID-19. The chain joins TRBV7-3 to TRBJ1-2; 11 positions agree with TRBD1. Sequencing input: peripheral blood. The CDR3 protein is CASSPGQGAGGYTF. The CDR3 bases are TGTGCCAGCAGCCCCGGACAGGGGGCAGGTGGCTACACCTTC.